Listed below are T cell receptor beta chains from one sample, sequenced in a study of T cell repertoires in cytomegalovirus infection. TCRdb itself ran the reads through MiXCR, one entry per CDR3 protein. The sample records about 360,000 distinct CDR3 sequences, 15% to 20% being singletons. Sequencing input: PBMCs. Receptor source: a human donor in good health (CMV status not recorded). Some clones in this sample may be carry-over from other donors' samples. Each CDR3 is given with its conserved first and last residue. A D gene is named only where the DNA matches it firmly. Clone size is given for some rows only: seen once, a few or many times, or a class if the clone is expanded.

.	few	TRBV11-3	TRBJ2-1	14	CASSPPDSLDEQFF	TGTGCCAGCAGCCCCCCGGACAGTTTGGATGAGCAGTTCTTC
.	.	TRBV9	TRBJ1-6	13	CASSVVGGSPLHF	TGTGCCAGCAGCGTAGTGGGGGGTTCACCCCTCCACTTT
.	.	TRBV5-4	TRBJ1-6	15	CASSSRGARNSPLHF	TGTGCCAGCAGCTCTAGGGGCGCGCGGAATTCACCCCTCCACTTT
TRBD1	many	TRBV10-3	TRBJ1-1	13	CAIQARQGIEAFF	TGTGCCATCCAGGCCCGACAGGGAATTGAAGCTTTCTTT
.	few	TRBV6-2/TRBV6-3	TRBJ1-6	13	CASSYSAPISLHF	TGTGCCAGCAGTTACTCGGCGCCTATATCCCTCCACTTT
.	.	TRBV2	TRBJ1-1	15	CASSVEGRVSSEAFF	TGTGCCAGCAGTGTGGAGGGGAGGGTGAGCTCTGAAGCTTTCTTT
.	many	TRBV7-2	TRBJ1-1	14	CASSLARGATEAFF	TGTGCCAGCAGCTTAGCTAGGGGGGCCACTGAAGCTTTCTTT
TRBD2	.	TRBV12-3/TRBV12-4	TRBJ2-5	17	CASSPGLADPSGETQYF	TGTGCCAGCAGCCCTGGACTAGCGGACCCCTCCGGAGAGACCCAGTACTTC
.	many	TRBV7-2	TRBJ2-7	14	CASLPSVGSYEQYF	TGTGCCAGCCTACCGTCGGTTGGTTCCTACGAGCAGTACTTC
.	.	TRBV6-2/TRBV6-3	TRBJ2-7	15	CASSYSRVHSYEQYF	TGTGCCAGCAGTTACTCGAGGGTACACAGCTACGAGCAGTACTTC
.	many	TRBV7-6	TRBJ2-3	15	CASSSPGAVTDTQYF	TGTGCCAGCAGCTCCCCGGGGGCCGTCACAGATACGCAGTATTTT
.	few	TRBV6-2/TRBV6-3	TRBJ2-2	15	CASSYEGGGIGELFF	TGTGCCAGCAGTTACGAGGGAGGGGGAATCGGGGAGCTGTTTTTT
.	.	TRBV3-1	TRBJ2-1	15	CASSHWVQDYNEQFF	TGTGCCAGCAGCCACTGGGTCCAGGACTACAATGAGCAGTTCTTC
TRBD1	many	TRBV7-9	TRBJ1-5	16	CASSSGTGDSNQPQHF	TGTGCCAGCAGCTCGGGGACAGGGGATAGCAATCAGCCCCAGCATTTT
.	few	TRBV7-2	TRBJ2-5	15	CASSFHPESEETQYF	TGTGCCAGCAGCTTTCACCCGGAGTCGGAAGAGACCCAGTACTTC
.	.	TRBV5-6	TRBJ2-3	13	CASSLGAGRTQYF	TGTGCCAGCAGCTTGGGGGCAGGAAGAACGCAGTATTTT
.	.	TRBV19	TRBJ1-2	13	CASSISGGYGYTF	TGTGCCAGTAGTATTTCTGGAGGCTATGGCTACACCTTC
.	few	TRBV7-4	TRBJ2-1	13	CASSLNIRDEQFF	TGTGCCAGCAGCTTAAATATCCGGGATGAGCAGTTCTTC
.	.	TRBV23-1	TRBJ1-6	21	CASSQSRDPETRSSYNSPLHF	TGCGCCAGCAGTCAATCTAGGGACCCCGAGACACGGAGCTCCTATAATTCACCCCTCCACTTT
.	few	TRBV6-2/TRBV6-3	TRBJ2-1	11	CASKAFNEQFF	TGTGCCAGCAAAGCCTTCAATGAGCAGTTCTTC
.	few	TRBV7-2	TRBJ1-2	13	CASRTDSSYGYTF	TGTGCCAGCAGGACGGACAGTTCCTATGGCTACACCTTC
TRBD1	few	TRBV20-1	TRBJ1-5	12	CSARTGDSPQHF	TGCAGTGCTAGGACAGGGGATTCGCCCCAGCATTTT
.	many	TRBV7-9	TRBJ1-1	18	CASSPHRPGRRANTEAFF	TGTGCCAGCAGCCCCCACCGTCCTGGTAGGAGGGCGAACACTGAAGCTTTCTTT
TRBD2	many	TRBV11-2	TRBJ2-7	14	CASSLVAGGSEQYF	TGTGCCAGCAGCTTAGTAGCGGGAGGCAGCGAGCAGTACTTC
TRBD2	many	TRBV12-5	TRBJ2-1	19	CASGLPRGLAGRGHNEQFF	TGTGCTAGTGGTTTGCCAAGGGGACTAGCGGGACGGGGGCACAATGAGCAGTTCTTC
.	few	TRBV5-5	TRBJ2-7	14	CASSLYDTFYEQYF	TGTGCCAGCAGCTTGTACGACACCTTCTACGAGCAGTACTTC
.	many	TRBV7-2	TRBJ2-7	14	CASSPLGGPYEQYF	TGTGCCAGCAGCCCGCTTGGGGGCCCCTACGAGCAGTACTTC
.	.	TRBV6-5	TRBJ1-4	16	CASSYVSTATNEKLFF	TGTGCCAGCAGTTACGTCAGCACTGCAACTAATGAAAAACTGTTTTTT
.	few	TRBV12-3/TRBV12-4	TRBJ1-5	12	CASRRLSQPQHF	TGTGCCAGCAGGCGTTTGAGTCAGCCCCAGCATTTT
.	.	TRBV7-2	TRBJ2-3	17	CASSPPQAGSGTDTQYF	TGTGCCAGCAGCCCCCCCCAGGCGGGGTCGGGCACAGATACGCAGTATTTT
TRBD1	.	TRBV2	TRBJ1-1	14	CASRTQGAYTEAFF	TGTGCCAGCAGGACCCAGGGGGCGTATACTGAAGCTTTCTTT
.	few	TRBV19	TRBJ2-5	18	CASSVGTSGPRYQETQYF	TGTGCCAGTAGTGTCGGAACTTCGGGCCCCCGATACCAAGAGACCCAGTACTTC
.	.	TRBV29-1	TRBJ2-1	16	CSVEDTSRGVYNEQFF	TGCAGCGTTGAAGATACTAGCCGGGGCGTCTACAATGAGCAGTTCTTC
.	.	TRBV7-2	TRBJ2-5	13	CASSFSVQETQYF	TGTGCCAGCAGCTTTTCGGTCCAAGAGACCCAGTACTTC
.	many	TRBV11-2	TRBJ1-1	13	CASRGQLNTEAFF	TGTGCCAGCCGCGGACAGTTGAACACTGAAGCTTTCTTT
.	many	TRBV7-2	TRBJ1-5	13	CASSRDTNQPQHF	TGTGCCAGCAGCCGGGACACCAATCAGCCCCAGCATTTT
.	.	TRBV4-2	TRBJ1-6	14	CASSLDRHNSPLHF	TGTGCCAGCAGCCTTGATAGACATAATTCACCCCTCCACTTT
TRBD2	.	TRBV10-3	TRBJ2-3	13	CAISSGAGDTQYF	TGTGCCATCAGTAGCGGGGCGGGAGATACGCAGTATTTT
.	many	TRBV7-8	TRBJ1-3	13	CASSFEGGNTIYF	TGTGCCAGCAGCTTCGAAGGGGGAAACACCATATATTTT
.	.	TRBV10-3	TRBJ2-7	15	CAISDGRGRVSEQYF	TGTGCCATCAGTGATGGTAGAGGCAGGGTCAGCGAGCAGTACTTC
.	many	TRBV5-1	TRBJ2-3	14	CASSVRGGTDTQYF	TGCGCCAGCAGCGTAAGAGGGGGGACAGATACGCAGTATTTT
.	few	TRBV27	TRBJ1-6	17	CASSLSAPDYLNSPLHF	TGTGCCAGCAGTTTATCCGCCCCGGATTATTTAAATTCACCCCTCCACTTT
.	many	TRBV7-2	TRBJ2-7	13	CASSRAGAGEQYF	TGTGCCAGCAGCCGGGCGGGGGCGGGTGAGCAGTACTTC
.	few	TRBV2	TRBJ2-7	12	CASRGGYYEQYF	TGTGCCAGCAGAGGGGGTTACTACGAGCAGTACTTC
.	many	TRBV7-2	TRBJ2-7	13	CASSLVKTYEQYF	TGTGCCAGCAGCTTAGTCAAGACCTACGAGCAGTACTTC
.	many	TRBV7-2	TRBJ2-7	15	CASSLGVALTYEQYF	TGTGCCAGCAGCCTAGGGGTAGCGCTTACCTACGAGCAGTACTTC
.	few	TRBV20-1	TRBJ1-1	14	CSARDPTDNTEAFF	TGCAGTGCTAGAGACCCCACAGACAACACTGAAGCTTTCTTT
.	few	TRBV5-5	TRBJ2-2	16	CASSLLELKYTGELFF	TGTGCCAGCAGCTTGTTGGAATTAAAGTACACCGGGGAGCTGTTTTTT
.	many	TRBV7-8	TRBJ1-5	16	CASSLGYGSSNQPQHF	TGTGCCAGCAGCTTAGGGTACGGATCTAGCAATCAGCCCCAGCATTTT
TRBD1	.	TRBV18	TRBJ2-7	13	CASRQGPSYEQYF	TGTGCCAGCCGACAGGGACCCTCCTACGAGCAGTACTTC
.	many	TRBV7-9	TRBJ2-1	10	CASSSNEQFF	TGTGCCAGCAGCTCAAATGAGCAGTTCTTC
TRBD2	many	TRBV28	TRBJ2-5	17	CASRPGLAGPFQETQYF	TGTGCCAGCAGACCCGGACTAGCGGGGCCCTTCCAAGAGACCCAGTACTTC
.	.	TRBV20-1	TRBJ2-5	15	CSARKSPNRVGTQYF	TGCAGTGCTAGAAAGTCCCCCAACCGGGTCGGGACCCAGTACTTC
.	.	TRBV11-3	TRBJ2-7	13	CASSGQFTYEQYF	TGTGCCAGCAGCGGGCAGTTTACCTACGAGCAGTACTTC